This T cell receptor (beta chain) was observed in a study of OX40 agonist ivuxolimab in advanced cancers. In the study overall: Dosing consisted of intravenous ivuxolimab at 0.01 to 10 mg/kg every 2 weeks. Patients assigned to dose escalation were diagnosed with hepatocellular carcinoma, melanoma, renal cell or head and neck cancer. A male proportion of over 75% was recorded, with mean age 60 years and range roughly 20 to 85. Study conclusions and caveats: Which antigen the expanded peripheral T cells recognized is unknown.

Germline assignment: CDR1 SGDLS and CDR2 YYNGEE. The CDR3 loop spans 13 amino acids. Using immunoSEQ multiplex PCR, the repertoire was profiled, and TCRdb retains in-frame clones only, with some absent. The sample comprises around 60,000 clones, around nine tenths of which are singletons, and 0.55% to 0.65% rests with the top ten. As regards this clone: Its antigen is unidentified. An end of the junction does not agree with germline; a read error may underlie this.

The sample consisted of CD4+ or CD8+ T cells sorted from blood, taken in a trial of the OX40 agonist ivuxolimab. V usage is TRBV9 and J usage is TRBJ2-3; TRBD1 matches at 7 bases. This sequence originates from an adult with an advanced solid tumor such as melanoma, head and neck, liver or kidney cancer. CDR3 sequence (DNA): TGTGCCAGCAGCGTAGGGCACCCGGGACAGTCGCATTTT. This codes for CASSVGHPGQSHF.